The T cell receptor beta chain under discussion was sequenced for a study of molecular identifiers for immune sequencing clone quantification. General study results and limits: The study found clones above 20 RNA copies held over 98% of effector molecules and under 1% in naive cells. Molecules of identical TCR sharing a barcode could underestimate highly expanded clone sizes.

Sorting was used to obtain naive CD8 T cells (CD8+CD4-CCR7+CD45RA+). CDR1 is MNHEY and CDR2 is SVGAGI in the germline V gene. The CDR3 extends over 16 amino acids. J lost 3 bases, V lost 0 bases, and 6 bases had no gene match. TCRdb redid the calling of the PCR reads with MiXCR, one entry per CDR3 protein. The profile shows about 630,000 distinct CDR3 sequences, about 25% of them singletons. The table lists this clonotype with many counts. Its specificity is not known. The specimen was naive CD8+ T cells from blood, with Jurkat cell RNA spiked in. Subset: FACS-sorted CD8+CD4-CCR7+CD45RA+ naive T cells. The receptor's source is a human donor in good health. Some libraries in this study had Jurkat cell RNA spiked in. J is TRBJ2-7 and V is TRBV6-5; 9 nucleotides align to TRBD2. CDR3 loop: CASSYSRLAGFYEQYF. Written as DNA, the CDR3 is TGTGCCAGCAGTTACTCACGGCTAGCGGGGTTCTACGAGCAGTACTTC.